This T cell receptor beta chain derives from a study of cytomegalovirus exposure and HLA in healthy donors (TCRdb year 2017). As for the study more broadly: In an earlier analysis of approximately 640 of the donors, 276 Gb of sequence data and 90 million to 130 million unique TCR beta sequences from about 190 million T cells were reported. About 320 gigabases of sequencing data and approximately 85 million unique TCR sequences were included in an early release covering roughly 600 HLA-typed donors. Alongside the repertoire data, information on donor age, sex, ethnicity and CMV serostatus was compiled. Genome-wide SNP genotypes for about 65% of the roughly 700 donors were used in a later genetic analysis, which treated that subset as a discovery cohort. In addition to the first cohort of around 670 subjects, a separate validation cohort of under 150 different subjects was used. The T cell repertoires of under 700 subjects were profiled by immunosequencing and related to cytomegalovirus serostatus. The number of typed donors differed by locus: about 629-630 for A, B, C, DRB1 and DQB1; 522 for DQA1; 606 for DPA1; and about 450 for DPB1. High-throughput TCR immunosequencing, statistical association of individual TCRs with disease status, and machine learning were combined to predict cytomegalovirus infection status. Class I and class II HLA loci were covered by the typing at four-digit resolution. Among a few hundred genotyped donors of the cohort, an average of about 240,000 unique TCR beta nucleotide sequences were sequenced per donor, around 20% of them non-productive. All discovery cohort repertoires had been generated on a single sequencing platform. The aim of the study was to test whether cataloging public T cell receptors could identify signatures of past pathogen exposure. Among the roughly 380 genotyped donors, around 81% belonged to the genetic ancestry cluster associated with self-reported Caucasian donors. In a later analysis, previously published TCR beta repertoires from some 640 donors were re-analyzed and high-resolution HLA genotyping was added so that TCR occurrence patterns could be studied. Rather than using new phenotypic data, the later analysis identified candidate immune exposures from TCR beta sequences and from how often those sequences occurred across donors. Roughly 5 DR-DQ haplotypes were treated as single units for association and clustering because of strong linkage in the cohort. In an earlier analysis of 587 of the donors, high-throughput TCR beta sequencing was used to judge whether each TCR beta V gene segment behaved as functional or pseudogenic.

The cohort was made up of approximately 670 healthy bone marrow donors. All cohort members were sampled while nominally healthy, although unrecorded immune exposures were likely present. The donor was CMV seropositive and belonged to the group of 250 to 350 seropositive cohort members. Every donor gave a peripheral blood sample, and the peripheral blood mononuclear cells from that sample were used for TCR beta sequencing. The Qiagen DNeasy Blood Extraction Kit was used to extract genomic DNA from the blood cell samples. To note about this clone: No antigen is known for it. Per-nucleotide qualities are absent, and no much larger clonotype sits a single base away.

From the cysteine through the phenylalanine, the CDR3 covers 13 amino acids. Only the CDR3 portion is preserved as DNA: 39 bases, with reading frame beginning at the first base. V is reduced by 3 bases and J by 1 base, leaving a spacing of 6 bases between them. CDR1 and CDR2, looked up from the germline V gene, are MNHNS and SASEGT. The research as a whole found: At a false discovery rate of 0.05, a later analysis linked 16,000 or so TCR beta sequences to specific HLA alleles. CMV serostatus was the only immune exposure information available for the cohort. Because HLA typing was unavailable for some donors at each locus, only the typed subset was used in association tests. In this cohort, only TCR beta chains were sequenced, and detectable features were limited by the absence of alpha or paired-chain data. When HLA alleles, especially DR and DQ, strongly co-occurred, TCR associations were difficult to assign to individual alleles. The 87-base-pair reads could not distinguish some IMGT-functional V segments, including TRBV6-2 and TRBV6-3, so those segments were excluded. A further reported finding was that TCR beta sequences accurately predicted the HLA-A and HLA-B alleles for most subjects in the first cohort. In a later analysis, TCR association rates were found to vary across HLA loci, with the most associated TCRs seen for DRB1 alleles and the fewest for HLA-C alleles. According to a later analysis, parvovirus B19, influenza, CMV and Epstein-Barr virus appeared linked to several top co-occurrence clusters. In a later analysis, HLA-associated TCR beta chains showed more clonal expansion and lower generation probabilities than non-associated chains that were equally common. Because counts were too low, roughly 16 rarely observed V segments, including chromosome 9 orphons, were left out of the earlier analysis of 500 to 650 of the donors. A few of the identified cytomegalovirus-associated TCR beta chains were confirmed in vitro to be specific for cytomegalovirus antigens. In a later genetic analysis, a missense DCLRE1C variant was associated with V-gene and J-gene trimming of TCR beta chains, and the association was replicated in an independent cohort. A later genetic analysis reported fewer N-insertions in productive TCRs among donors in an Asian-associated ancestry cluster than the roughly 700-donor mean. In a later analysis, most CMV-associated TCR beta chains were found to appear HLA-restricted, with HLA associations seemingly driven largely by CMV exposure. A cluster of highly shared sequence variants was judged likely to represent a technical artifact of the sequencing pipeline. Broadly in line with IMGT annotations, most TCR beta V segments showed up in productive rearrangements about 87% or about 30% of the time in an earlier analysis of around 600 of the donors. A total of around 150 TCR beta chains were listed by the study as associated with cytomegalovirus. While some public TCRs were present in many individuals, most TCR sequences turned up only very rarely across donors. Sequencing depth was assumed to be roughly uniform across donors in the presence/absence analyses, though that assumption may not hold. In both the original and validation cohorts, the classifier was reported to diagnose cytomegalovirus status with high specificity and sensitivity. According to the authors, the approach could potentially be generalized to other disease states and immunological phenotypes. Linkage disequilibrium might explain the correlated functional status among segregating V segments, but an unknown experimental factor could not be excluded.

Library construction relied on the immunoSEQ multiplex PCR assay. The multiplex PCR relied on a mix of 60 forward primers for TCR Vbeta segments and 13 reverse primers for TCR Jbeta segments. The CDR3 region of rearranged TCR beta genes was amplified from genomic DNA with a multiplex PCR assay. Amplified TCR beta libraries were sequenced as 87-base-pair reads on the Illumina HiSeq System. The published analysis was carried out like this. A later analysis tallied 80 million to 95 million unique TCR beta chains across the 660 or so repertoires, and around 12 million of those chains were shared by two or more donors. Raw reads were error-corrected and collapsed into unique sequences with a nearest-neighbor algorithm that merged closely related sequences to remove PCR and sequencing errors. Alignment of CDR3 sequences to IMGT reference sequences was used to assign V, D and J gene segments. Each retained sequence needed at least a six-nucleotide match to both a V gene segment and a J gene segment. A rearrangement was called productive if the CDR3 had no stop codons and remained in frame with V and J, and every other rearrangement was called non-productive. CDR3 was defined according to IMGT convention as the region running from the second conserved V-encoded cysteine to the conserved J-encoded phenylalanine. The earlier analysis of some 580 of the donors excluded any sequence lacking an unambiguous match to a single V gene segment. In an earlier analysis of 587 of the donors, V segments were called functional above 56.7% productive rearrangements and were called segregating when the between-donor standard deviation exceeded 5%. To diagnose cytomegalovirus status from the catalog of TCR beta chain sequences, a statistical classification framework was built. A later analysis assigned V and J genes by comparing TCR nucleotide sequences with IMGT/GENE-DB human TR gene sequences. The TCRdist pipeline was used in a later analysis to assign CDR3 sequences and most-parsimonious VDJ recombination scenarios. In a later analysis, each TCR beta chain was defined by its CDR3 amino acid sequence together with its V-gene family, and reads without a unique V-gene family were excluded. In a later analysis, fewer than 600 highly shared, low-generation-probability nucleotide sequences were removed to address suspected cross-contamination and a sequencing artifact. A later analysis calculated a clonal expansion index for each public chain from normalized within-repertoire ranks of inferred template counts. A later analysis computed generation probabilities with a VDJ recombination model fitted to out-of-frame rearrangements, and checked the results against IGoR. Hypergeometric tests were used in a later analysis to score TCR-TCR, TCR-HLA and TCR-CMV co-occurrence, with a repertoire-size bias correction applied to the TCR pairs. To estimate false discovery rates, a later analysis permuted the HLA or CMV assignments 20 times. In a later analysis, co-occurring TCRs were grouped with DBSCAN, and TCRdist sequence similarity was added when clustering was performed within HLA-allele-positive subsets. For co-occurrence clustering, repertoires with fewer than 30,000 or more than 120,000 public chains were excluded, along with roughly five repertoires with anomalous nucleotide sharing. The source is immuneACCESS, and TCRdb retained only in-frame sequences with V and J called. Part of the clones is not carried over; for the studies checked, unresolved V genes explain less than half of this, and the remainder is unexplained. From that table come the V and J calls and clone size; the DNA was used to work out D and trimming. This sample comprises 150,000 or so clones, 75% to 90% of them detected only once. The ten largest make up about 4% of the sample.

This clonotype was sampled from a man aged 50-60 years in good health and CMV-seropositive. The chain links TRBV6-1 with TRBJ2-5, with the D gene not clear enough to name. What was sequenced was PBMCs. Here the CDR3 is given as CASSDQIQETQYF. The nucleotide sequence reads as follows: TGTGCCAGCAGTGACCAGATCCAAGAGACCCAGTACTTC.